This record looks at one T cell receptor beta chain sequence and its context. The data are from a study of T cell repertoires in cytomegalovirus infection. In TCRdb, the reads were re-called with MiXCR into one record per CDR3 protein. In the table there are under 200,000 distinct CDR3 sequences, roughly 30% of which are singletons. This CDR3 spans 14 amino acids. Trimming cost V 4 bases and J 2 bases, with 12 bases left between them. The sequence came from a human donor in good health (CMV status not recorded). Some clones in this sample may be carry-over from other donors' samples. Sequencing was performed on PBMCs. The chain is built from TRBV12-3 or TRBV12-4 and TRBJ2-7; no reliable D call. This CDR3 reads CASSWRKGAYEQYF. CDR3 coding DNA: TGTGCCAGCAGTTGGAGAAAAGGAGCCTACGAGCAGTACTTC.